These 28 T cell receptor beta chains share one sample of origin, sequenced in a study of cytomegalovirus exposure and HLA in healthy donors. PCR employed 60 Vbeta and 13 Jbeta primers. The table came from immunoSEQ multiplex PCR; TCRdb's copy has only in-frame clones and leaves some out. The sample lists 80,000 to 100,000 clones, 80% seen once, with 7.3% in the top ten. Material for sequencing was PBMCs. The receptors come from a young man in good health and CMV-seronegative.

The V call is TRBV10-2, the J call TRBJ2-7, with 9 bases lining up with TRBD1. J gave up 5 bases and V 7 bases, and 6 bases lay outside the gene matches. Germline loops: CDR1 WSHSY, CDR2 SAAADI. The CDR3 has 13 amino acids. DNA for the CDR3: TGCGCCAGCACCCCCGGGACAGGGAACGAGCAGTACTTC. It yields the protein CASTPGTGNEQYF.

This sequence joins TRBV9 and TRBJ1-4; a weak D match, TRBD1 (5 bases). V was cut by 0 bases and J by 0 bases, with 9 bases left in between. Germline V gene sequence: CDR1 SGDLS, CDR2 YYNGEE. The CDR3 extends over 16 amino acids. CDR3 coding DNA: TGTGCCAGCAGCGTAGGAGGGGAGGCAACTAATGAAAAACTGTTTTTT. This encodes CASSVGGEATNEKLFF.

A note on this clone: The sample carries other DNA sequences with the same CDR3. This chain connects TRBV7-9 to TRBJ2-7; maybe TRBD1 (6 bases). The CDR3 extends over 13 amino acids. Between the trimmed V and J ends, which lost 5 bases and 7 bases, there was a span of 15 bases. From germline, CDR1 is SEHNR and CDR2 FQNEAQ (reference sequence). The CDR3 is CASSPFPGDEQYF. In DNA, the CDR3 is TGTGCCAGCAGCCCCTTCCCAGGGGATGAGCAGTACTTC.

J is TRBJ2-5 and V is TRBV5-6; 12 bases are shared with TRBD2. Germline trimming cut 2 bases from V and 7 bases from J; bases unmatched to any gene: 15. The CDR3 is 18 amino acids. Per germline, CDR1 SGHDT and CDR2 YYEEEE. CDR3 bases: TGTGCCAGCAGCTTTGGTGTCCTAGCGGGGGGGGCCCTGGGGACCCAGTACTTC. Translating gives CASSFGVLAGGALGTQYF.

The CDR3, as DNA: TGTGCGAGGGGAAGGGGGGGAACAATGTGGACTGAAGCTTTCTTT. Amino acid sequence: CARGRGGTMWTEAFF. V usage is TRBV14 and J usage is TRBJ1-1; D might be TRBD1 (6 bases). The V gene's germline CDR1 is SGHDN and CDR2 FVKESK. CDR3 length equals 15 residues.

The V call is TRBV28, the J call TRBJ2-7; D unclear. The V end lost 1 base, the J end lost 3 bases, and 10 bases lay between the germline ends. The CDR3 covers 14 residues. Germline V gene lookup returns CDR1 MDHEN and CDR2 SYDVKM. The CDR3 sequence: CASSLSVSNYEQYF. The CDR3 nucleotides are TGTGCCAGCAGTTTATCGGTTTCGAACTACGAGCAGTACTTC. The entire variable domain, with the rest obtained from reference TRBV28 and TRBJ2-7, is as follows: DVKVTQSSRYLVKRTGEKVFLECVQDMDHENMFWYRQDPGLGLRLIYFSYDVKMKEKGDIPEGYSVSREKKERFSLILESASTNQTSMYLCASSLSVSNYEQYFGPGTRLTVT.

The chain recombines TRBV7-9 with TRBJ2-7; D unresolved. V was clipped by 5 bases and J by 1 base, with 12 bases between them. This CDR3 has 14 residues. CDR1 and CDR2 (germline): SEHNR, FQNEAQ (reference sequence). The CDR3 here is CASSPAGGSYEQYF. CDR3 in DNA: TGTGCCAGCAGCCCTGCTGGCGGTTCCTACGAGCAGTACTTC.

The chain joins TRBV20-1 to TRBJ2-1, with D possibly matching TRBD2 (6 bases). V lost 4 bases, J lost 9 bases, and 10 bases lay in between. The CDR3 runs 11 residues. Germline CDR1 reads DFQATT; CDR2 reads SNEGSKA (reference sequence). This CDR3 is CSATSGLEQFF. In DNA, the CDR3 is TGCAGTGCTACAAGCGGGCTTGAGCAGTTCTTC.

V and J are TRBV5-6 and TRBJ2-5; D might be TRBD1 (7 bases). The CDR3 is made up of 16 amino acids. Looked up from germline, CDR1 is SGHDT and CDR2 is YYEEEE. V lost 1 base to trimming and J lost 4 bases, with 17 bases between them. The DNA for the CDR3 is TGTGCCAGCAGCTTGTGGGGGCAGGGGGGACGAGAGACCCAGTACTTC. Translation: CASSLWGQGGRETQYF.

V is TRBV11-2 and J is TRBJ2-4; TRBD2 matches 7 bases. The V gene's germline CDR1 is SGHAT and CDR2 FQNNGV. The CDR3 sequence is 15 residues long. The trim removed 2 bases at V and 4 bases at J, leaving 5 bases unmatched. Written as DNA, the CDR3 is TGTGCCAGCAGCTTATTTCCTAGCGGTAAAAACATTCAGTACTTC. This codes for CASSLFPSGKNIQYF.

The chain joins TRBV4-1 to TRBJ2-3; tentative D call: TRBD1 (5 bases). CDR3 length: 18 amino acids. Trimming cost V 0 bases and J 8 bases, with 24 bases left between them. Germline CDR1 is MGHRA and CDR2 is YSYEKL. The chain's CDR3 is CASSQEVGWRQSHATQYF. The CDR3 nucleotides read TGCGCCAGCAGCCAAGAGGTAGGTTGGCGACAGTCACATGCTACGCAGTATTTT.

The chain carries TRBV5-1 and TRBJ2-7; 7 bases are a match to TRBD2. Germline CDR1 reads SGHRS; CDR2 reads YFSETQ. The CDR3 totals 16 residues. V was pared by 4 bases and J by 1 base, with 11 bases of the junction left unmatched. The DNA of the CDR3 is TGCGCCAGCAGCCCCGGGCCTAGCGGCGCGTCCTACGAGCAGTACTTC. It yields the protein CASSPGPSGASYEQYF. The whole variable domain, remainder taken from reference TRBV5-1 and TRBJ2-7, is KAGVTQTPRYLIKTRGQQVTLSCSPISGHRSVSWYQQTPGQGLQFLFEYFSETQRNKGNFPGRFSGRQFSNSRSEMNVSTLELGDSALYLCASSPGPSGASYEQYFGPGTRLTVT.

V and J are TRBV2 and TRBJ1-1; D is unclear. CDR1 SNHLY and CDR2 FYNNEI come from the germline V gene. With 10 bases removed from V and 10 bases from J, the gap between germline ends came to 13 bases. There are 10 residues in the CDR3. In nucleotides, the CDR3 is TGTGCCATCCTGCGGCGGGTAGCTTTCTTT. It encodes CAILRRVAFF.

The genes are TRBV28 and TRBJ2-7; no definite D call. The CDR3 contains 11 residues. Germline V gene data show CDR1 as MDHEN and CDR2 as SYDVKM. With 3 bases removed from V and 4 bases from J, the gap between germline ends came to 4 bases. CDR3 DNA: TGTGCCAGCAGTTTGGCTTACGAGCAGTACTTC. Protein product: CASSLAYEQYF.

V usage is TRBV15 and J usage is TRBJ2-2, with TRBD1 identical over 8 bases. From germline, CDR1 is LNHNV and CDR2 YYDKDF (reference sequence). The CDR3 has 16 amino acids. The V gene end was trimmed by 3 bases and the J gene end by 5 bases; junction bases not matched to a gene: 8. In DNA form, the CDR3 reads TGTGCCACCAGCAGGGGTGGACAGGGTCGAACCGGGGAGCTGTTTTTT. Amino acid sequence: CATSRGGQGRTGELFF.

This clone was detected only a few times. The chain recombines TRBV5-8 with TRBJ2-5, with 8 nucleotides matching TRBD2. This CDR3 has 13 amino acids. V gave up 1 base and J gave up 5 bases; unmatched junction bases: 1. CDR1 is SGHTS, CDR2 YDEGEE, per germline. CDR3 protein: CASSLPGGETQYF. The CDR3, as DNA: TGTGCCAGCAGCTTGCCGGGGGGGGAGACCCAGTACTTC.

The chain combines TRBV5-4 with TRBJ2-1; 8 bases match TRBD1. From germline, CDR1 is SGHNT and CDR2 YYREEE (reference sequence). The CDR3 length is 14 residues. With V trimmed by 4 bases and J by 7 bases, 7 bases remained unmatched. CDR3 in amino acids: CASSLGQGGNEQFF. CDR3 sequence (DNA): TGTGCCAGCAGCCTCGGACAGGGTGGGAATGAGCAGTTCTTC.

The rearrangement links TRBV5-6 to TRBJ2-7; the match to TRBD1 covers 7 bases. The CDR3 extends over 15 amino acids. Germline V CDR1 and CDR2: SGHDT, YYEEEE. V lost 2 bases and J lost 3; bases outside the gene matches: 8. The CDR3 region has the DNA TGTGCCAGCAGCTTCCGCCGGGCAGGGGGCTACGAGCAGTACTTC. This translates into CASSFRRAGGYEQYF.

V gene TRBV18 combines with J gene TRBJ1-4, with 10 nucleotides matching TRBD1. Losses at the gene ends were 4 bases for V and 10 bases for J; bases not matched to a gene: 6. The germline V gene encodes CDR1 KGHSH and CDR2 LQKENI. The CDR3 contains 14 residues. The DNA for the CDR3 is TGTGCCAGCTCACTAACGGACAGGGGGAGAAAACTGTTTTTT. Translating it yields CASSLTDRGRKLFF.

V gene TRBV19 combines with J gene TRBJ1-5, with 7 bases lining up with TRBD1. This CDR3 spans 16 amino acids. With 7 bases clipped from V and 4 bases from J, the junction kept 13 bases outside the gene matches. CDR1 and CDR2 from the germline V gene are LNHDA and SQIVND (reference sequence). The CDR3 coding sequence is TGTGCCAGTATTCCTCACCCCGGGACAGAAAATCAGCCCCAGCATTTT. Amino acids: CASIPHPGTENQPQHF. The full variable domain, completed using reference TRBV19 and TRBJ1-5, is DGGITQSPKYLFRKEGQNVTLSCEQNLNHDAMYWYRQDPGQGLRLIYYSQIVNDFQKGDIAEGYSVSREKKESFPLTVTSAQKNPTAFYLCASIPHPGTENQPQHFGDGTRLSIL.

This chain links TRBV6-1 with TRBJ1-1; 7 nucleotides align to TRBD1. CDR1 MNHNS and CDR2 SASEGT come from the germline V gene. Trimming took 4 bases from V and 5 from J; bases not matched to a gene: 10. The CDR3 covers 15 residues. CDR3 in amino acids: CASSAFQGGETEAFF. The CDR3 nucleotides read TGTGCCAGCAGTGCGTTCCAGGGGGGAGAGACTGAAGCTTTCTTT.

The chain is built from TRBV7-8 and TRBJ2-7; a weak D match, TRBD2 (5 bases). Germline V gene data show CDR1 as SGHVS and CDR2 as FQNEAQ. The CDR3 runs 14 residues. Trimming shortened V by 1 base and J by 2 bases, and 9 bases separated the two germline ends. This CDR3 is CASSLGPGTYEQYF. The CDR3 DNA sequence: TGTGCCAGCAGCTTAGGCCCCGGGACCTACGAGCAGTACTTC.

This chain joins TRBV18 and TRBJ1-5; weak D call: TRBD1 (6 bases). CDR1 is KGHSH and CDR2 is LQKENI in the germline V gene. Between the trimmed V and J ends, which lost 3 bases and 2 bases, there was a span of 11 bases. This CDR3 is 15 amino acids long. The CDR3 protein is CASSPGRGGNQPQHF. The CDR3 DNA follows: TGTGCCAGCTCACCCGGCAGGGGTGGCAATCAGCCCCAGCATTTT.

The rearrangement joins TRBV19 to TRBJ2-1; TRBD2 matches at 11 bases. V lost 7 bases, J lost 4 bases, and 6 bases stayed unmatched. The CDR3 loop spans 15 amino acids. Germline V gene data show CDR1 as LNHDA and CDR2 as SQIVND (reference sequence). DNA for the CDR3: TGTGCCAGTAAGACTAGCGGGATAGCATACAATGAGCAGTTCTTC. It encodes CASKTSGIAYNEQFF. The whole variable domain, remainder taken from reference TRBV19 and TRBJ2-1, is DGGITQSPKYLFRKEGQNVTLSCEQNLNHDAMYWYRQDPGQGLRLIYYSQIVNDFQKGDIAEGYSVSREKKESFPLTVTSAQKNPTAFYLCASKTSGIAYNEQFFGPGTRLTVL.

The chain couples TRBV10-2 to TRBJ2-1, with 7 bases identical to TRBD1. Germline assignment: CDR1 WSHSY and CDR2 SAAADI. The CDR3 is made up of 15 amino acids. J lost 5 bases, V lost 2 bases, and 6 bases had no gene match. CDR3: CASSEIQGIDNEQFF. The CDR3 region has the DNA TGCGCCAGCAGTGAGATACAGGGGATAGACAATGAGCAGTTCTTC.

This chain connects TRBV30 to TRBJ2-3; TRBD2 matches 7 bases. CDR1 is GTSNPN, CDR2 SVGIG, per germline (reference sequence). The CDR3 length is 13 residues. V was clipped by 3 bases and J by 7 bases; unmatched bases: 7. CDR3 sequence reads: CAWRERGENTQYF. DNA of the CDR3: TGTGCCTGGAGAGAACGGGGGGAAAATACGCAGTATTTT. Based on the CDR3 plus reference TRBV30 and TRBJ2-3, the full variable domain is SQTIHQWPATLVQPVGSPLSLECTVEGTSNPNLYWYRQAAGRGLQLLFYSVGIGQISSEVPQNLSASRPQDRQFILSSKKLLLSDSGFYLCAWRERGENTQYFGPGTRLTVL.

The chain combines TRBV7-2 with TRBJ1-5; 10 positions agree with TRBD1. Germline CDR1 is SGHTA and CDR2 is FQGNSA. The CDR3 loop spans 15 amino acids. The V gene end was trimmed by 6 bases and the J gene end by 5 bases; junction bases not matched to a gene: 7. The CDR3 region has the DNA TGTGCCAGCAGTCTTTATGGGACAGGGGATCAGCCCCAGCATTTT. Its protein product is CASSLYGTGDQPQHF.

The rearrangement uses TRBV5-4 and TRBJ2-3; 12 positions agree with TRBD2. The CDR3 consists of 17 residues. Germline CDR1 and CDR2: SGHNT and YYREEE (reference sequence). After removal of 0 bases from V and 3 bases from J, the junction contained 5 bases not matched to a gene. DNA for the CDR3: TGTGCCAGCAGCTTGGGGTCTCTAGCGGGGGGGACAGATACGCAGTATTTT. Translating gives CASSLGSLAGGTDTQYF.